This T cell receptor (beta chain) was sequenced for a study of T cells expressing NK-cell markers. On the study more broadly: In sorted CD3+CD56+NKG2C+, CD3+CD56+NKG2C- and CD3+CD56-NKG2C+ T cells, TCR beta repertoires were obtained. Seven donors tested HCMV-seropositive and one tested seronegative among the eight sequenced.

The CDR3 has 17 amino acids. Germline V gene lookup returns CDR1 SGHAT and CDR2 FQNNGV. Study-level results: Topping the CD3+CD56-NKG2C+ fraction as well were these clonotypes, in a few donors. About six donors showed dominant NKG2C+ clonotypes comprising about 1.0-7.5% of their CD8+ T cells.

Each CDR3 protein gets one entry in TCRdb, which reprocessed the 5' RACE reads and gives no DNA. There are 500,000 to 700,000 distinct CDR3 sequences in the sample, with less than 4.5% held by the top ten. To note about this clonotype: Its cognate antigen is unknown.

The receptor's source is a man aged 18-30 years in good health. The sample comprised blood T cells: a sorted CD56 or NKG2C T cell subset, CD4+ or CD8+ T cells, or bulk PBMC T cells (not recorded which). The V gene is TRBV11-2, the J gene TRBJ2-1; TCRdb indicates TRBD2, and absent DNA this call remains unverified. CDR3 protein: CASSPRTSGSPGNEQFF.